The 7 T cell receptor beta chains presented below share a single source sample, sequenced in a study of glioma-infiltrating T cells after dendritic cell vaccination. Libraries were prepared by immunoSEQ multiplex PCR; TCRdb keeps only in-frame clonotypes and omits some of them. The sample holds 100,000 or so clones, nearly 90% seen once. Time point here: after dendritic cell vaccination, including at tumor progression/relapse. Sequencing used blood, obtained after dendritic cell vaccination. These receptor sequences come from a human donor with glioblastoma.

V gene TRBV9 combines with J gene TRBJ2-1; the D gene is possibly TRBD2 (6 bases). Germline CDR1 is SGDLS and CDR2 is YYNGEE. Trimming removed 0 bases from V and 8 bases from J, with 6 bases in between. CDR3 length equals 12 residues. The CDR3 coding sequence is TGTGCCAGCAGCGTAGCGGGGGATGAGCAGTTCTTC. It translates to CASSVAGDEQFF. Drawing the rest from reference TRBV9 and TRBJ2-1, the complete variable domain is DSGVTQTPKHLITATGQRVTLRCSPRSGDLSVYWYQQSLDQGLQFLIQYYNGEERAKGNILERFSAQQFPDLHSELNLSSLELGDSALYFCASSVAGDEQFFGPGTRLTVL.

V and J are TRBV14 and TRBJ1-1; 7 bases agree with TRBD1. Germline V lookup: CDR1 SGHDN, CDR2 FVKESK. The V gene end was trimmed by 4 bases and the J gene end by 6 bases; junction bases not matched to a gene: 5. The CDR3 has 13 residues. CDR3 loop: CASSLIRGAEAFF. The CDR3 DNA follows: TGTGCCAGCAGCCTGATCAGGGGGGCTGAAGCTTTCTTT.

The J gene is TRBJ1-2, the V gene TRBV5-1, with D possibly matching TRBD1 (5 bases). The CDR3 runs 17 residues. V was shortened by 0 bases and J by 1 base, with 16 bases between the two germline ends. Per the germline V gene, CDR1 is SGHRS and CDR2 is YFSETQ. CDR3 bases: TGCGCCAGCAGCTTGGGCCCGGGGGACCGGGTTAACTATGGCTACACCTTC. This encodes CASSLGPGDRVNYGYTF.

The chain uses TRBV6-1 and TRBJ2-3; TRBD2 is a possible D gene (5 bases). V was clipped by 1 base and J by 4 bases, with 12 bases between them. The CDR3 is 15 residues long. Germline lookup yields CDR1 MNHNS and CDR2 SASEGT. CDR3 nucleotide sequence: TGTGCCAGCAGTGAAGACCGAGGGAGTGCAGATACGCAGTATTTT. Translated, it gives CASSEDRGSADTQYF.

The rearrangement links TRBV5-1 to TRBJ2-3, with unresolved D. Germline CDR1 is SGHRS and CDR2 is YFSETQ. V lost 0 bases and J 0 bases, leaving 11 bases between the germline ends. This CDR3 is built from 16 residues. CDR3 coding DNA: TGCGCCAGCAGCTTGGGATTGCCGCGAAGCACAGATACGCAGTATTTT. Protein product: CASSLGLPRSTDTQYF.

The chain has TRBV30 and TRBJ1-2, with 8 positions matching TRBD1. CDR3 size: 14 residues. Trimming removed 0 bases from V and 7 bases from J; junction bases left unmatched: 7. Germline values: CDR1 GTSNPN, CDR2 SVGIG (reference sequence). CDR3 region: CAWSVTPTGGGYTF. The CDR3 DNA is TGTGCCTGGAGTGTAACACCTACAGGGGGTGGCTACACCTTC.

The chain uses TRBV29-1 and TRBJ2-1; 8 bases are shared with TRBD2. The V gene's germline CDR1 is SQVTM and CDR2 ANQGSEA. J gave up 5 bases and V 7 bases, and 7 bases lay outside the gene matches. The CDR3 contains 13 residues. The CDR3 sequence is CSAGGRAHNEQFF. The CDR3 nucleotides read TGCAGCGCGGGAGGGCGGGCCCACAATGAGCAGTTCTTC.